The 29 T cell receptor beta chains in this list originate from one sample, sequenced in a study of blood T cell repertoires in COVID-19 (dated by TCRdb to the early 2020s). Library preparation used the immunoSEQ multiplex PCR assay. TCRdb provides this immuneACCESS table in a form limited to in-frame rearrangements. Some clones are lacking; in checked studies, under half of them reflect an unresolved V gene, and why the rest are absent is not known. The sample table records almost 90,000 clones; less than 95% of these occur just once. The leading ten clones occupy 5.5% to 8% of the sample. The sample was peripheral blood. The receptors were gathered from a man younger than 35 with COVID-19, enrolled during active disease.

The chain couples TRBV7-2 to TRBJ2-6, with TRBD1 as a possible D gene (5 bases). The length of the CDR3 is 15 residues. Trimming removed 5 bases at V and 4 bases at J, with 12 bases between. Looked up from germline, CDR1 is SGHTA and CDR2 is FQGNSA. CDR3 bases: TGTGCCAGCAGCAGGGGAAGGTCAGGGGCCAACGTCCTGACTTTC. It encodes CASSRGRSGANVLTF.

The chain has TRBV24-1 and TRBJ2-2, with D maybe TRBD2 (6 bases). The CDR3 has 14 amino acids. The germline V gene encodes CDR1 KGHDR and CDR2 SFDVKD. V was trimmed by 4 bases and J by 13 bases, leaving 18 bases between them. CDR3: CATSDHGSGRGLFF. The CDR3 nucleotides read TGTGCCACCAGTGACCATGGTTCCGGGAGAGGGCTGTTTTTT.

The rearrangement links TRBV27 to TRBJ1-5; D uncertain. The CDR3 runs to 13 residues. V was cut by 5 bases and J by 8 bases, with 13 bases left in between. Germline CDR1 and CDR2: MNHEY and SMNVEV (reference sequence). The CDR3 region is CASSAYSFEPQHF. DNA for the CDR3: TGTGCCAGCAGTGCCTACAGTTTCGAGCCCCAGCATTTT.

This sequence joins TRBV10-3 and TRBJ1-2; TRBD1 might be the D (6 bases). There are 13 residues in the CDR3. Germline CDR1 and CDR2: ENHRY and SYGVKD. V lost 4 bases to trimming and J lost 4 bases, with 10 bases between them. The CDR3 protein is CAISAIGGYGYTF. CDR3 DNA: TGTGCCATCAGTGCGATAGGGGGCTATGGCTACACCTTC.

The chain recombines TRBV28 with TRBJ2-7; 7 bases align to TRBD2. Germline lookup yields CDR1 MDHEN and CDR2 SYDVKM. V lost 6 bases to trimming and J lost 0 bases; unmatched junction nucleotides: 8. The CDR3 runs 15 residues. CDR3 protein: CASSPLRGVSYEQYF. Written as DNA, the CDR3 is TGTGCCAGCAGCCCCCTCCGGGGGGTCTCCTACGAGCAGTACTTC.

This clone was observed a handful of times. The rearrangement joins TRBV6-5 to TRBJ2-1; D is perhaps TRBD2 (7 bases). V lost 7 bases, J lost 3 bases, and 16 bases lay in between. The CDR3 runs to 15 residues. Germline CDR1 and CDR2: MNHEY and SVGAGI. The CDR3 loop is CASNSERDNYNEQFF. The CDR3 DNA reads TGTGCCAGCAACAGTGAGCGGGACAACTACAATGAGCAGTTCTTC.

The V call is TRBV5-5, the J call TRBJ1-2; no clear D. The CDR3 contains 12 residues. Germline V gene sequence: CDR1 SGHKS, CDR2 YYEKEE (reference sequence). V lost 4 bases to trimming and J lost 0 bases, with 4 bases between them. CDR3 nucleotide sequence: TGTGCCAGCAGCCCGTCTAACTATGGCTACACCTTC. Encoded protein: CASSPSNYGYTF.

V and J are TRBV14 and TRBJ1-1; the D gene is possibly TRBD1 (6 bases). This CDR3 is 15 amino acids long. The V gene lost 4 bases and the J gene lost 0 bases, with 12 bases spanning the gap. Germline loops: CDR1 SGHDN, CDR2 FVKESK. CDR3 sequence: CASSLMSGVNTEAFF. DNA of the CDR3: TGTGCCAGCAGCCTCATGTCAGGGGTGAACACTGAAGCTTTCTTT. The full variable domain, with the rest looked up from reference TRBV14 and TRBJ1-1, is EAGVTQFPSHSVIEKGQTVTLRCDPISGHDNLYWYRRVMGKEIKFLLHFVKESKQDESGMPNNRFLAERTGGTYSTLKVQPAELEDSGVYFCASSLMSGVNTEAFFGQGTRLTVV.

J is TRBJ2-7 and V is TRBV5-1; 9 nucleotides align to TRBD1. The germline V gene has CDR1 SGHRS and CDR2 YFSETQ. The CDR3 covers 15 residues. V shed 4 bases and J 2 bases; nucleotides not matched to a gene: 7. Here the CDR3 reads CASSARDRDPYEQYF. Written as DNA, the CDR3 is TGCGCCAGCAGCGCCCGGGACAGGGACCCCTACGAGCAGTACTTC.

The chain combines TRBV30 with TRBJ2-5, with D possibly matching TRBD2 (7 bases). V was trimmed by 3 bases and J by 5 bases, leaving 19 bases between them. The CDR3 covers 15 residues. The germline gives CDR1 GTSNPN, CDR2 SVGIG (reference sequence). Here the CDR3 reads CAWRWGAGVTETQYF. In DNA, the CDR3 is TGTGCCTGGAGATGGGGGGCGGGGGTCACCGAGACCCAGTACTTC.

The chain carries TRBV6-5 and TRBJ2-2; unclear D gene. Looked up from germline, CDR1 is MNHEY and CDR2 is SVGAGI. Deletions cut 6 bases from V and 2 bases from J, with 13 bases between. This CDR3 has 15 residues. For the CDR3, the DNA is TGTGCCAGCAGGCGGTGGAGTCTAAACACCGGGGAGCTGTTTTTT. Amino acids: CASRRWSLNTGELFF.

V is TRBV20-1 and J is TRBJ1-2; D is perhaps TRBD1 (5 bases). The CDR3 is 11 residues long. The V end lost 7 bases, the J end lost 9 bases, and 15 bases lay between the germline ends. Germline V CDR1 and CDR2: DFQATT, SNEGSKA (reference sequence). CDR3: CSGTGTISYTF. CDR3 coding DNA: TGCAGTGGGACCGGGACTATTAGCTACACCTTC.

The V gene is TRBV4-3, the J gene TRBJ2-6, with TRBD2 as a possible D gene (5 bases). This CDR3 is 17 amino acids long. CDR1 is LGHNA, CDR2 YSLEER, per germline. V was trimmed by 1 base and J by 1 base, leaving 11 bases between them. CDR3 coding DNA: TGCGCCAGCAGCCAAGCTACTTCGGGGTCTGGGGCCAACGTCCTGACTTTC. Its protein is CASSQATSGSGANVLTF.

The chain couples TRBV3-1 (or the pseudogene TRBV3-2) to TRBJ1-2; D remains unclear. CDR3 length: 14 residues. V was trimmed by 1 base and J by 8 bases, leaving 14 bases between them. CDR1 is LGHDT, CDR2 YNNKEL, per germline (reference sequence). The CDR3 spells CASSQGGGPWGYTF. The CDR3 bases are TGTGCCAGCAGCCAAGGAGGAGGCCCTTGGGGCTACACCTTC.

For the CDR3, the DNA is TGTGCCAGCAGCCCTCAACCCACGGGGAACGAGCAGTACTTC. It codes for CASSPQPTGNEQYF. The rearrangement joins TRBV7-8 to TRBJ2-7; the D gene is possibly TRBD2 (5 bases). V lost 5 bases, J lost 5 bases, and 16 bases lay in between. Germline V gene data show CDR1 as SGHVS and CDR2 as FQNEAQ. This CDR3 is 14 amino acids long.

As for this clone: At one end, the junction sequence differs from germline, possibly due to a read error. The CDR3 sequence: CASSYSANEKLLF. CDR3 DNA: TGTGCCAGCAGTTACTCCGCTAATGAAAAACTGCTTTTT. V gene TRBV6-6 combines with J gene TRBJ1-4; no definite D call. CDR3 length equals 13 residues. From germline, CDR1 is MNHNY and CDR2 SVGAGI (reference sequence).

The V call is TRBV4-3, the J call TRBJ2-3; D perhaps matches TRBD2 (6 bases). Germline V gene lookup returns CDR1 LGHNA and CDR2 YSLEER. This CDR3 has 16 residues. Trimming took off 4 bases at V and 4 bases at J, with 18 bases between the two ends. CDR3 residues: CASSPRGSTVADTQYF. CDR3 DNA sequence: TGCGCCAGCAGCCCGCGGGGAAGCACAGTCGCAGATACGCAGTATTTT.

The V call is TRBV7-8, the J call TRBJ2-7, with 9 positions matching TRBD1. CDR3 size: 14 residues. Germline CDR1 and CDR2: SGHVS and FQNEAQ. Trimming at V came to 7 bases and at J to 4 bases, leaving 8 bases not matched to a gene. This chain's CDR3 is CASNVQGAAYEQYF. The CDR3 DNA reads TGTGCCAGCAACGTACAGGGGGCAGCGTACGAGCAGTACTTC.

This chain uses TRBV19 with TRBJ2-3; 13 positions agree with TRBD2. J gave up 5 bases and V 5 bases, and 7 bases lay outside the gene matches. The CDR3 has 16 amino acids. CDR1 and CDR2 from the germline V gene are LNHDA and SQIVND (reference sequence). The CDR3 spells CASSPGLAGALDTQYF. The CDR3 DNA reads as TGTGCCAGTAGTCCCGGACTAGCGGGAGCTTTAGATACGCAGTATTTT.

As DNA, the CDR3 is TGTGCCAGCAGCGTAGTGGGACTAGCTTGTGAGCAGTTCTTC. Translation gives CASSVVGLACEQFF. This chain connects TRBV9 to TRBJ2-1, with 9 nucleotides matching TRBD2. The length of the CDR3 is 14 residues. The germline V gene encodes CDR1 SGDLS and CDR2 YYNGEE. V shed 0 bases and J 9 bases; nucleotides not matched to a gene: 4. Supplemented by reference TRBV9 and TRBJ2-1, the full variable domain reads DSGVTQTPKHLITATGQRVTLRCSPRSGDLSVYWYQQSLDQGLQFLIQYYNGEERAKGNILERFSAQQFPDLHSELNLSSLELGDSALYFCASSVVGLACEQFFGPGTRLTVL.

The rearrangement links TRBV19 to TRBJ2-1, with D possibly TRBD1 on 6 matching bases. The V and J ends lost 4 bases and 0 bases respectively, with 13 bases between them. The CDR3 is made up of 16 amino acids. The germline V gene has CDR1 LNHDA and CDR2 SQIVND (reference sequence). CDR3 in DNA: TGTGCCAGTAGTACTCCAACAGGGAGCTCCTACAATGAGCAGTTCTTC. As protein: CASSTPTGSSYNEQFF.

The chain uses TRBV11-3 and TRBJ2-3; D gene unclear. V lost 4 bases and J lost 6, with 11 bases in between. Germline-derived CDR1 and CDR2 are SGHNT and YENEEA. This CDR3 is built from 13 residues. In DNA, the CDR3 is TGTGCCAGCAGCTCCTTCAGATGGGATACGCAGTATTTT. Amino acids: CASSSFRWDTQYF. Looking up the rest from reference TRBV11-3 and TRBJ2-3 gives the full variable domain: EAGVVQSPRYKIIEKKQPVAFWCNPISGHNTLYWYLQNLGQGPELLIRYENEEAVDDSQLPKDRFSAERLKGVDSTLKIQPAELGDSAVYLCASSSFRWDTQYFGPGTRLTVL.

The chain uses TRBV28 and TRBJ1-5, with D perhaps matching TRBD1 (5 bases). The CDR3 length is 16 residues. Trimming pared 4 bases from V and 0 bases from J, leaving 13 bases between. Germline V gene sequence: CDR1 MDHEN, CDR2 SYDVKM. The CDR3, as DNA: TGTGCCAGCAGTTCCACACAGGTGGATAGCAATCAGCCCCAGCATTTT. Translation gives CASSSTQVDSNQPQHF.

The V gene is TRBV27, the J gene TRBJ2-5; D not resolved. The V end was cut by 1 base, the J end by 5 bases, with 11 bases between. The CDR3 contains 14 residues. Germline V gene lookup returns CDR1 MNHEY and CDR2 SMNVEV (reference sequence). The CDR3 loop is CASSLYGGDETQYF. CDR3 DNA: TGTGCCAGCAGTTTATATGGCGGAGACGAGACCCAGTACTTC.

V usage is TRBV10-3 and J usage is TRBJ2-3, with D tentatively TRBD2 (6 bases). The V gene lost 2 bases and the J gene lost 3 bases, with 9 bases spanning the gap. Per the germline V gene, CDR1 is ENHRY and CDR2 is SYGVKD. The CDR3 has 14 residues. The CDR3 DNA is TGTGCCATCAGTGAGATCGGGAGTACAGATACGCAGTATTTT. It encodes CAISEIGSTDTQYF.

This chain links TRBV5-6 with TRBJ2-3, with 9 positions matching TRBD2. CDR3 length: 16 residues. Trimming removed 1 base from V and 0 bases from J; junction bases left unmatched: 3. Germline loops: CDR1 SGHDT, CDR2 YYEEEE. Written as DNA, the CDR3 is TGTGCCAGCAGCTTGCCTAGCGGGATTAGCACAGATACGCAGTATTTT. Encoded protein: CASSLPSGISTDTQYF.

This chain joins TRBV7-2 and TRBJ2-7, with a possible D match to TRBD2 (6 bases). CDR3 length equals 14 residues. V dropped 3 bases and J dropped 3 bases, with 12 bases sitting between them. In germline, CDR1 is SGHTA, CDR2 FQGNSA. The chain's CDR3 is CASSFGGVLYEQYF. The DNA of the CDR3 is TGTGCCAGCAGCTTCGGCGGGGTACTCTACGAGCAGTACTTC.

This clone was found once. V gene TRBV10-3 combines with J gene TRBJ1-5; TRBD1 agrees at 7 bases. The CDR3 totals 14 residues. J lost 0 bases, V lost 10 bases, and 6 bases had no gene match. Germline CDR1 reads ENHRY; CDR2 reads SYGVKD. CDR3 coding DNA: TGTGCCACCAGGGGGGCAGCTAGCAATCAGCCCCAGCATTTT. Its protein product is CATRGAASNQPQHF.

CDR3 in DNA: TGCGCCAGCAGCCAAGATCCCAGGGCGAACACCGGGGAGCTGTTTTTT. It yields the protein CASSQDPRANTGELFF. The chain carries TRBV4-1 and TRBJ2-2, with D tentatively TRBD1 (5 bases). Germline V lookup: CDR1 MGHRA, CDR2 YSYEKL. The V end lost 0 bases, the J end lost 0 bases, and 8 bases lay between the germline ends. This CDR3 spans 16 amino acids.